A single sample gave rise to the 19 T cell receptor beta chains below, sequenced in a study of cytomegalovirus exposure and HLA in healthy donors. PCR involved 60 Vbeta and 13 Jbeta primers. Using immunoSEQ multiplex PCR, the repertoire was profiled, and TCRdb retains in-frame clones only, with some absent. This sample has around 150,000 clones; about 81% occur once, and the top ten carry 0.96%. What was sequenced was PBMCs. All receptors come from a girl aged 2-10 years in good health and CMV-seropositive.

J is TRBJ2-2 and V is TRBV27, with no clear D. CDR3 length: 12 amino acids. The germline V gene has CDR1 MNHEY and CDR2 SMNVEV (reference sequence). V shed 2 bases and J shed 7 bases, with 5 bases lying between them. DNA of the CDR3: TGTGCCAGCAGTTTAGGCATCGGGGAGCTGTTTTTT. It codes for CASSLGIGELFF.

The V gene is TRBV30, the J gene TRBJ1-5, with 7 bases lining up with TRBD1. The CDR3 covers 15 residues. With V trimmed by 5 bases and J by 1 base, 8 bases remained unmatched. CDR1 and CDR2 from the germline V gene are GTSNPN and SVGIG (reference sequence). CDR3 loop: CAWALDRSSNQPQHF. The CDR3 bases are TGTGCCTGGGCCTTGGACAGGTCGAGCAATCAGCCCCAGCATTTT.

Of note for this clone: The junction differs from germline at one of its ends, possibly a read error. Other DNA sequences in this specimen translate into the identical CDR3. This chain joins TRBV7-3 and TRBJ2-1; tentative D call: TRBD2 (5 bases). The CDR3 covers 13 residues. Germline loops: CDR1 SGHTA, CDR2 FQGTGA. CDR3 sequence reads: CASSLTSYNEQFF. CDR3 DNA: TGTGCCAGCAGCCTAACTAGCTACAATGAGCAGTTCTTC.

Only a few counts were recorded for this clone. The chain is built from TRBV5-1 and TRBJ2-5, with 7 bases aligning to TRBD2. The CDR3 has 14 amino acids. CDR1 is SGHRS and CDR2 is YFSETQ in the germline V gene. Losses at the gene ends were 2 bases for V and 5 bases for J; bases not matched to a gene: 6. CDR3 bases: TGCGCCAGCAGCTTCGTTGGGGGAGGGGAGACCCAGTACTTC. Its translation is CASSFVGGGETQYF.

The chain is built from TRBV29-1 and TRBJ1-5; 9 bases agree with TRBD1. The CDR3 has 15 residues. With 6 bases clipped from V and 5 bases from J, the junction kept 11 bases outside the gene matches. Per germline, CDR1 SQVTM and CDR2 ANQGSEA. CDR3 protein: CSVTPGTGTDQPQHF. The CDR3 DNA sequence: TGCAGCGTCACACCAGGGACAGGGACCGATCAGCCCCAGCATTTT. The full variable domain, its missing parts supplied by reference TRBV29-1 and TRBJ1-5, is SAVISQKPSRDICQRGTSLTIQCQVDSQVTMMFWYRQQPGQSLTLIATANQGSEATYESGFVIDKFPISRPNLTFSTLTVSNMSPEDSSIYLCSVTPGTGTDQPQHFGDGTRLSIL.

This chain links TRBV6-5 with TRBJ2-3; tentatively, D is TRBD1 (5 bases). Trimming cost V 5 bases and J 4 bases, with 10 bases left between them. From germline, CDR1 is MNHEY and CDR2 SVGAGI. This CDR3 contains 13 residues. In nucleotides, the CDR3 is TGTGCCAGCAGTCAACAAGGGGCAGATACGCAGTATTTT. This codes for CASSQQGADTQYF.

This CDR3 is CASSPGGQGVWDEQFF. The DNA for the CDR3 is TGTGCCAGCAGTCCAGGGGGACAGGGAGTTTGGGATGAGCAGTTCTTC. J is TRBJ2-1 and V is TRBV27; 9 bases are shared with TRBD1. The CDR3 has 16 residues. V dropped 5 bases and J dropped 8; count of bases not matched to a gene: 13. The V gene's germline CDR1 is MNHEY and CDR2 SMNVEV (reference sequence).

The chain combines TRBV4-2 with TRBJ2-1, with D unresolved. Germline CDR1 is LGHNA and CDR2 is YNFKEQ. The CDR3 is 15 residues long. Trimming took off 0 bases at V and 8 bases at J, with 14 bases between the two ends. The CDR3 DNA follows: TGTGCCAGCAGCCAAGAGACGGGTGGAGACGATGAGCAGTTCTTC. Translating gives CASSQETGGDDEQFF.

In this sample, this clone turned up once. The chain is built from TRBV28 and TRBJ1-2; D is uncertain. The germline CDR1 and CDR2 sequences are MDHEN and SYDVKM. The length of the CDR3 is 12 residues. V gave up 6 bases and J gave up 4 bases, with 9 bases separating them. The CDR3 reads CASRTGSYGYTF. The DNA of the CDR3 is TGTGCCAGCAGAACGGGGTCCTATGGCTACACCTTC.

The gene calls are TRBV7-2 and TRBJ2-7, with TRBD2 matching 9 bases. This CDR3 comprises 15 residues. Germline V gene data show CDR1 as SGHTA and CDR2 as FQGNSA. The trim removed 2 bases at V and 6 bases at J, leaving 8 bases unmatched. CDR3 DNA: TGTGCCAGCAGCTTAACACCGGGACTAGCACCCGAGCAGTACTTC. This gives the protein CASSLTPGLAPEQYF.

V gene TRBV7-9 combines with J gene TRBJ2-5, with 8 nucleotides matching TRBD1. This CDR3 contains 13 residues. Trimming at V came to 8 bases and at J to 5 bases, leaving 7 bases not matched to a gene. The germline V gene encodes CDR1 SEHNR and CDR2 FQNEAQ (reference sequence). CDR3 coding DNA: TGTGCCAGCGGGCAGGGGGCCGCGGAGACCCAGTACTTC. The encoded protein is CASGQGAAETQYF. The whole variable domain, filled in from reference TRBV7-9 and TRBJ2-5, reads DTGVSQNPRHKITKRGQNVTFRCDPISEHNRLYWYRQTLGQGPEFLTYFQNEAQLEKSRLLSDRFSAERPKGSFSTLEIQRTEQGDSAMYLCASGQGAAETQYFGPGTRLLVL.

The chain recombines TRBV5-4 with TRBJ2-1; TRBD2 agrees at 14 bases. CDR1 and CDR2 (germline): SGHNT, YYREEE (reference sequence). The CDR3 runs 16 residues. V was clipped by 4 bases and J by 9 bases; unmatched bases: 9. CDR3 bases: TGTGCCAGCAGCCGTTCCGCAGGACTAGCGGGAGGTGAGCAGTTCTTC. It specifies CASSRSAGLAGGEQFF.

In the case of this clone: This specimen includes other DNA sequences encoding the same CDR3. The J gene is TRBJ2-7, the V gene TRBV7-9; TRBD1 agrees at 7 bases. The CDR3 is made up of 14 amino acids. Germline lookup yields CDR1 SEHNR and CDR2 FQNEAQ (reference sequence). Unmatched junction bases numbered 2, after V lost 1 base and J lost 2 bases. CDR3 in DNA: TGTGCCAGCAGCTTAGGGCAGGGGGCCTACGAGCAGTACTTC. Encoded protein: CASSLGQGAYEQYF.

This CDR3 is CASSFRLAPWTQYF. The DNA of the CDR3 is TGTGCCAGCAGTTTTAGGCTAGCTCCTTGGACCCAGTACTTC. V usage is TRBV28 and J usage is TRBJ2-5; D is possibly TRBD2 (5 bases). V was shortened by 3 bases and J by 7 bases, with 15 bases between the two germline ends. The CDR3 runs 14 residues. Germline values: CDR1 MDHEN, CDR2 SYDVKM.

The J gene is TRBJ2-6, the V gene TRBV13; 10 bases align to TRBD1. The CDR3 length is 18 residues. V trimming: 3 bases; J trimming: 1 base; junction bases outside the gene matches: 6. CDR1 and CDR2 from the germline V gene are PRHDT and FYEKMQ (reference sequence). CDR3 coding DNA: TGTGCCAGCAGCTTGGGGACAGGGGCTTATTCTGGGGCCAACGTCCTGACTTTC. It encodes CASSLGTGAYSGANVLTF.

The chain couples TRBV20-1 to TRBJ2-7; TRBD2 is a possible D gene (5 bases). V shed 1 base and J shed 7 bases, with 8 bases lying between them. Per germline, CDR1 DFQATT and CDR2 SNEGSKA (reference sequence). This CDR3 has 11 amino acids. The CDR3 DNA reads as TGCAGTGCTAGAGCACTAGGGGAGCAGTACTTC. Translating it yields CSARALGEQYF.

This clone was recorded only once. The chain recombines TRBV11-3 with TRBJ2-1; D is possibly TRBD2 (6 bases). The CDR3 is made up of 12 amino acids. The V gene lost 1 base and the J gene lost 8 bases, with 6 bases spanning the gap. Germline assignment: CDR1 SGHNT and CDR2 YENEEA. Here the CDR3 reads CASSLGEDEQFF. CDR3 DNA: TGTGCCAGCAGCTTAGGGGAGGATGAGCAGTTCTTC.

V and J are TRBV10-3 and TRBJ2-3; TRBD1 matches 9 bases. The CDR3 runs 15 residues. V was pared by 6 bases and J by 0 bases, with 4 bases of the junction left unmatched. CDR1 is ENHRY, CDR2 SYGVKD, per germline. This CDR3 is CAIRDRGRSTDTQYF. DNA for the CDR3: TGTGCCATCAGGGACAGGGGCCGGAGCACAGATACGCAGTATTTT.

V usage is TRBV19 and J usage is TRBJ1-5, with 9 bases matching TRBD1. The ends lost 1 base at V and 11 bases at J; junction bases unmatched: 9. CDR1 and CDR2 from the germline V gene are LNHDA and SQIVND (reference sequence). The CDR3 has 15 amino acids. CDR3 sequence reads: CASSIVGTGLRAQHF. The CDR3 DNA follows: TGTGCCAGTAGTATAGTGGGGACAGGGCTTAGGGCCCAGCATTTT.